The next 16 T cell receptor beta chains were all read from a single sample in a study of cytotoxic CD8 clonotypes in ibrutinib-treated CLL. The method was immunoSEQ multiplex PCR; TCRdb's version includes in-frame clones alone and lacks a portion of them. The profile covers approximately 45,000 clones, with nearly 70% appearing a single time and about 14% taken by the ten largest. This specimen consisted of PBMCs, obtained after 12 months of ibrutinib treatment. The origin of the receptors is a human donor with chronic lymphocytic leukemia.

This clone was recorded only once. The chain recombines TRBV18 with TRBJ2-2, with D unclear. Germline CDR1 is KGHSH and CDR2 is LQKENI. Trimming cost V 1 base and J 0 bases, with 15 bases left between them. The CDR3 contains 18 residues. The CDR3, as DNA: TGTGCCAGCTCACCACGTGCCAGTGGGTTATCGAACACCGGGGAGCTGTTTTTT. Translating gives CASSPRASGLSNTGELFF.

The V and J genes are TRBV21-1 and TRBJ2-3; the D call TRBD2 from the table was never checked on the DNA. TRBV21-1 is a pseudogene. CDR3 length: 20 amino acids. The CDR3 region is CASSNRWGTSDRGATDTQYF. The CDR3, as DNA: TGTGCCAGCAGCAATAGGTGGGGGACTAGCGACAGAGGGGCCACAGATACGCAGTATTTT.

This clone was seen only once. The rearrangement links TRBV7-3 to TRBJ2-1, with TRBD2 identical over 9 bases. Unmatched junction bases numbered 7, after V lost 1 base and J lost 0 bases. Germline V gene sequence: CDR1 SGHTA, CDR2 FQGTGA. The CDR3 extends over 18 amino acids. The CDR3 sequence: CASSLSPSSGSSYNEQFF. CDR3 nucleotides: TGTGCCAGCAGCTTAAGTCCCAGTAGCGGGAGCTCCTACAATGAGCAGTTCTTC.

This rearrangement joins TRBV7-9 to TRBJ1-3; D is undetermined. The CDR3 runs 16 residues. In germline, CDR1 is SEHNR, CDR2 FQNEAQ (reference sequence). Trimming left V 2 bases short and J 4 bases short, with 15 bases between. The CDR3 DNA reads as TGTGCCAGCAGCTTACTTTTAGGAGCAGAAGGAAACACCATATATTTT. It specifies CASSLLLGAEGNTIYF.

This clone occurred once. Here the CDR3 reads CASMGGASQYF. The CDR3 coding sequence is TGTGCCAGCATGGGAGGGGCCTCGCAGTACTTC. The chain joins TRBV27 to TRBJ2-7; 7 bases align to TRBD2. The germline V gene has CDR1 MNHEY and CDR2 SMNVEV (reference sequence). V lost 7 bases and J lost 9; bases outside the gene matches: 6. This CDR3 has 11 residues.

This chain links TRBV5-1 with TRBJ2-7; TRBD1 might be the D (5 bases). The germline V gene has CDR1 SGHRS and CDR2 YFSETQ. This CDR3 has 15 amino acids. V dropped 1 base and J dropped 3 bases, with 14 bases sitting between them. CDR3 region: CASSLQGMGDYEQYF. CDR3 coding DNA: TGCGCCAGCAGCTTGCAGGGTATGGGTGACTACGAGCAGTACTTC.

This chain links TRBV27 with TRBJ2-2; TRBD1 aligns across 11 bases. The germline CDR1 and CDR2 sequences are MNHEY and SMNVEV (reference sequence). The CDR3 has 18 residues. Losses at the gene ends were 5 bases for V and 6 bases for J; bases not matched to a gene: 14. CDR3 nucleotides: TGTGCCAGCAGTCGAAACCTCCGGGACAGGGGGAGGGCCGGGGAGCTGTTTTTT. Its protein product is CASSRNLRDRGRAGELFF.

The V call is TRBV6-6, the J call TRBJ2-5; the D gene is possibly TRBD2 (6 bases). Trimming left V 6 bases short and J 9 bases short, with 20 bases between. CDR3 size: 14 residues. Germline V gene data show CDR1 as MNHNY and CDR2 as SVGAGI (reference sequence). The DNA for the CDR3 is TGTGCCAGCAGAAGCGAAGGCGGTGGAGGGCCCCAGTACTTC. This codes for CASRSEGGGGPQYF.

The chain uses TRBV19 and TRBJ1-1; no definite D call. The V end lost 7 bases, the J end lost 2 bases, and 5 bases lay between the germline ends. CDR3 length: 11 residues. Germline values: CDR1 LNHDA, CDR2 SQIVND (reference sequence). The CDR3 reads CASTENTEAFF. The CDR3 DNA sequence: TGTGCCAGTACCGAAAACACTGAAGCTTTCTTT.

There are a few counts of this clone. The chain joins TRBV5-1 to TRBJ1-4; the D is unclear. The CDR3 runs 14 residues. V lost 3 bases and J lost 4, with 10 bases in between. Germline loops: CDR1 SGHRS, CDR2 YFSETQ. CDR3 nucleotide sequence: TGCGCCAGCAGCTACGGTCGTGGTAATGAAAAACTGTTTTTT. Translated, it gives CASSYGRGNEKLFF. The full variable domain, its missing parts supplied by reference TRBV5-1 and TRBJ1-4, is KAGVTQTPRYLIKTRGQQVTLSCSPISGHRSVSWYQQTPGQGLQFLFEYFSETQRNKGNFPGRFSGRQFSNSRSEMNVSTLELGDSALYLCASSYGRGNEKLFFGSGTQLSVL.

CDR3 sequence: CASSADSSETQYF. DNA for the CDR3: TGTGCCAGCAGCGCCGATTCATCGGAGACCCAGTACTTC. This rearrangement joins TRBV9 to TRBJ2-5; D remains ambiguous. The CDR3 is 13 amino acids. Germline CDR1 is SGDLS and CDR2 is YYNGEE. The V end lost 3 bases, the J end lost 5 bases, and 11 bases lay between the germline ends.

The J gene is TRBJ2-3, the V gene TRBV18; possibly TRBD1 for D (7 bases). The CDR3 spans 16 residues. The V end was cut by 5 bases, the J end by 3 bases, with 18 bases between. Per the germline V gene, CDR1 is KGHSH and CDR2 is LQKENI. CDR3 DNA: TGTGCCAGCTCAGCGGGGACAGCCGGCGGGACAGATACGCAGTATTTT. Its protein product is CASSAGTAGGTDTQYF.

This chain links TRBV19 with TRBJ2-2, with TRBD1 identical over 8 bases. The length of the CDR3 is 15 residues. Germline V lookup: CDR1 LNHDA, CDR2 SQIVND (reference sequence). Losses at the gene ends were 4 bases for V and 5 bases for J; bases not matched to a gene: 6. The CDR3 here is CASSTRGQGTGELFF. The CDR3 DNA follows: TGTGCCAGTAGTACCAGGGGGCAGGGGACCGGGGAGCTGTTTTTT.

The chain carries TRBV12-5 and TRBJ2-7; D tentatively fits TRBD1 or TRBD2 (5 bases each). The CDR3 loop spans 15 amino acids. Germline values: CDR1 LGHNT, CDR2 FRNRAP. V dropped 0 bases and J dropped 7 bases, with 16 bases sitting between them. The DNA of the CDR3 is TGTGCTAGTGGTTTGGTATTTGGGGCCGAGGGAGAGCAGTACTTC. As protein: CASGLVFGAEGEQYF.

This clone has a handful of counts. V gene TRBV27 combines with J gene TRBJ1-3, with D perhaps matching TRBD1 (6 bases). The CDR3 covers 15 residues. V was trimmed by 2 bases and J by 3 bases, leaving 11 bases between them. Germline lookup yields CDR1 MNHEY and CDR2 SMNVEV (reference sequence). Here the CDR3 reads CASSLQGNIGNTIYF. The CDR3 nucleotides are TGTGCCAGCAGTTTACAGGGGAACATTGGAAACACCATATATTTT.

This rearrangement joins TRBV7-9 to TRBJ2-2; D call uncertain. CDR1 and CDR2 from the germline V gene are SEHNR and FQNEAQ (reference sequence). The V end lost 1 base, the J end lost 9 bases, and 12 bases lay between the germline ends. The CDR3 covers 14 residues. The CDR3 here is CASSLGAASWELFF. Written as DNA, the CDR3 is TGTGCCAGCAGCTTAGGGGCAGCCTCCTGGGAGCTGTTTTTT.